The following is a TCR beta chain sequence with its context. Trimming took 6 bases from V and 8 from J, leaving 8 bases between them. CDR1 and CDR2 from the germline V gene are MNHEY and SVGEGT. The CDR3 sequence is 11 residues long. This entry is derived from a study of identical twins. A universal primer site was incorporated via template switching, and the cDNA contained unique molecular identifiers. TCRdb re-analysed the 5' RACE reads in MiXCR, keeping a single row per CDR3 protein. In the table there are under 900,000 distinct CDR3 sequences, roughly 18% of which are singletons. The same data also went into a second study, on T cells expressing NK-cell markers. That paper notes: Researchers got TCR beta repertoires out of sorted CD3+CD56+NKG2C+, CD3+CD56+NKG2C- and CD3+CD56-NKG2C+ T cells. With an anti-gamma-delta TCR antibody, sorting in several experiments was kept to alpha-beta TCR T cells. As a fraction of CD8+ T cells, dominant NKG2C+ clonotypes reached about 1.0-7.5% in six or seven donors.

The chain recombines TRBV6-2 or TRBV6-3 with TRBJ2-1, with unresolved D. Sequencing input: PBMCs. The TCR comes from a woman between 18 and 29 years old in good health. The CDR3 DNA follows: TGTGCCAGCAGAGAGAACCATGAGCAGTTCTTC. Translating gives CASRENHEQFF.